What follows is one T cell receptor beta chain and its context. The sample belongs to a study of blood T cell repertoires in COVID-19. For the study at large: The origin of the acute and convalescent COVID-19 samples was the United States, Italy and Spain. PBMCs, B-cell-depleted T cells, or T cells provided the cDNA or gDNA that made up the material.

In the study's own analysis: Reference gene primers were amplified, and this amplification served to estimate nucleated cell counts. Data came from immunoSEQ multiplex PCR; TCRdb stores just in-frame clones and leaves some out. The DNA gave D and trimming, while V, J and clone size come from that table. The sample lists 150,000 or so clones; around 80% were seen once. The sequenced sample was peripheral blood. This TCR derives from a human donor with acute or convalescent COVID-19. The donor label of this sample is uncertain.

The CDR3 is CASSPRKLPDYTF. The CDR3 DNA sequence: TGTGCCAGCAGCCCAAGGAAACTACCGGACTACACCTTC. J is TRBJ1-2 and V is TRBV7-8; D gene uncertain. Germline V gene lookup returns CDR1 SGHVS and CDR2 FQNEAQ. This CDR3 contains 13 residues. Trimming took 5 bases from V and 10 from J, leaving 17 bases between them.